A single sample gave rise to the 22 T cell receptor beta chains below, sequenced in a study of PD-1 blockade in classical Hodgkin lymphoma. Every patient experienced relapse after autologous stem cell transplantation, and brentuximab vedotin exposure varied. Assay: immunoSEQ multiplex PCR; the TCRdb copy retains only in-frame clones and omits some. The sample yields about 4,700 clones, around 66% seen once. The specimen comprised peripheral blood mononuclear cells (PBMCs), sampled before the second cycle of nivolumab. These receptors were obtained from a human donor with classical Hodgkin lymphoma.

The chain couples TRBV6-5 to TRBJ1-4, with D tentatively TRBD1 (5 bases). Trimming removed 2 bases from V and 5 bases from J, with 12 bases in between. There are 15 residues in the CDR3. In germline, CDR1 is MNHEY, CDR2 SVGAGI. This chain's CDR3 is CASSYGGGKNEKLFF. CDR3 coding DNA: TGTGCCAGCAGTTACGGTGGGGGGAAGAATGAAAAACTGTTTTTT.

The chain links TRBV5-8 to TRBJ2-5; either TRBD1 or TRBD2 may fit D (5 bases each). CDR1 is SGHTS, CDR2 YDEGEE, per germline. V lost 2 bases and J 5 bases, leaving 10 bases between the germline ends. CDR3 length equals 13 residues. The CDR3 is CASSFAGTETQYF. For the CDR3, the DNA is TGTGCCAGCAGCTTTGCAGGGACCGAGACCCAGTACTTC. The full variable domain, in which reference TRBV5-8 and TRBJ2-5 provide the parts outside the CDR3, is EAGVTQSPTHLIKTRGQQATLRCSPISGHTSVYWYQQALGLGLQFLLWYDEGEERNRGNFPPRFSGRQFPNYSSELNVNALELEDSALYLCASSFAGTETQYFGPGTRLLVL.

V usage is TRBV7-9 and J usage is TRBJ1-1; weak D call: TRBD1 (6 bases). The CDR3 runs to 12 residues. The germline V gene has CDR1 SEHNR and CDR2 FQNEAQ (reference sequence). V lost 5 bases and J 8 bases, leaving 12 bases between the germline ends. CDR3 loop: CASSSSGTEAFF. In DNA form, the CDR3 reads TGTGCCAGCAGCAGCTCCGGGACAGAAGCTTTCTTT.

This chain uses TRBV2 with TRBJ2-1; D is possibly TRBD1 or TRBD2 (6 bases each). V was shortened by 6 bases and J by 6 bases, with 12 bases between the two germline ends. This CDR3 comprises 13 residues. Germline loops: CDR1 SNHLY, CDR2 FYNNEI. This CDR3 is CASSWGAGNEQFF. Written as DNA, the CDR3 is TGTGCCAGCAGCTGGGGGGCGGGCAATGAGCAGTTCTTC. Full variable domain (outside the CDR3, taken from reference TRBV2 and TRBJ2-1): EPEVTQTPSHQVTQMGQEVILRCVPISNHLYFYWYRQILGQKVEFLVSFYNNEISEKSEIFDDQFSVERPDGSNFTLKIRSTKLEDSAMYFCASSWGAGNEQFFGPGTRLTVL.

This clone came up once. CDR3: CATSRERIGNQPQHF. CDR3 bases: TGTGCCACCAGCAGGGAGCGGATCGGCAATCAGCCCCAGCATTTT. This chain connects TRBV15 to TRBJ1-5, with D hard to call. This CDR3 comprises 15 residues. The V and J ends lost 3 bases and 2 bases respectively, with 11 bases between them. Germline V CDR1 and CDR2: LNHNV, YYDKDF (reference sequence).

The gene calls are TRBV5-1 and TRBJ2-1; maybe TRBD1 (5 bases). CDR1 and CDR2 (germline): SGHRS, YFSETQ. The CDR3 extends over 15 amino acids. Deletions cut 3 bases from V and 6 bases from J, with 16 bases between. CDR3 sequence (DNA): TGCGCCAGCAGCTGGGTGACAGTTGTGGGCAATGAGCAGTTCTTC. It is translated as CASSWVTVVGNEQFF.

The rearrangement uses TRBV28 and TRBJ1-1; 8 bases map to TRBD1. Germline assignment: CDR1 MDHEN and CDR2 SYDVKM. V shed 8 bases, J shed 3 bases, and the junction held 5 bases outside the gene matches. The CDR3 consists of 13 residues. In nucleotides, the CDR3 is TGTGCCAGCCGACAGGGGCAGGACACTGAAGCTTTCTTT. This translates into CASRQGQDTEAFF.

This rearrangement joins TRBV15 to TRBJ1-5; no reliable D call. This CDR3 contains 15 residues. The V end was cut by 2 bases, the J end by 0 bases, with 8 bases between. Germline values: CDR1 LNHNV, CDR2 YYDKDF (reference sequence). The chain's CDR3 is CATSRQRYSNQPQHF. Written as DNA, the CDR3 is TGTGCCACCAGCAGACAGCGATATAGCAATCAGCCCCAGCATTTT. Together with reference TRBV15 and TRBJ1-5, the CDR3 gives the full variable domain: DAMVIQNPRYQVTQFGKPVTLSCSQTLNHNVMYWYQQKSSQAPKLLFHYYDKDFNNEADTPDNFQSRRPNTSFCFLDIRSPGLGDTAMYLCATSRQRYSNQPQHFGDGTRLSIL.

This clone has only a few counts. This chain joins TRBV7-9 and TRBJ2-1; weak D call: TRBD1 (6 bases). V was clipped by 5 bases and J by 8 bases, with 13 bases between them. CDR3 length equals 13 residues. Germline V gives CDR1 SEHNR, CDR2 FQNEAQ (reference sequence). The CDR3 reads CASSNRDTDEQFF. CDR3 bases: TGTGCCAGCAGCAACCGGGACACGGATGAGCAGTTCTTC.

The chain is built from TRBV19 and TRBJ2-5, with 9 bases fitting TRBD1. V lost 1 base to trimming and J lost 7 bases; unmatched junction nucleotides: 7. Germline V CDR1 and CDR2: LNHDA, SQIVND (reference sequence). The CDR3 contains 15 residues. CDR3 sequence (DNA): TGTGCCAGTAGTATAGGGGACAGGGCGCTTGCGACCCAGTACTTC. Translating gives CASSIGDRALATQYF.

The chain employs TRBV5-8 and TRBJ2-7, with TRBD1 matching over 9 bases. This CDR3 has 14 amino acids. From germline, CDR1 is SGHTS and CDR2 YDEGEE. Trimming at V came to 4 bases and at J to 5 bases, leaving 7 bases not matched to a gene. This chain's CDR3 is CASSPTGGRDEQYF. CDR3 nucleotides: TGTGCCAGCAGCCCGACAGGGGGAAGGGACGAGCAGTACTTC.

The V call is TRBV18, the J call TRBJ1-1; 7 bases match TRBD1. Germline CDR1 KGHSH, CDR2 LQKENI. This CDR3 has 15 amino acids. The trim removed 1 base at V and 8 bases at J, leaving 10 bases unmatched. CDR3 sequence: CASSPLEGGTEEAFF. The CDR3 coding sequence is TGTGCCAGCTCACCACTAGAAGGGGGGACAGAAGAAGCTTTCTTT.

By frequency in the sample, this clone is medium-sized. This chain joins TRBV27 and TRBJ1-5, with no clear D. This CDR3 contains 17 residues. Between the trimmed V and J ends, which lost 8 bases and 0 bases, there was a span of 20 bases. The V gene's germline CDR1 is MNHEY and CDR2 SMNVEV (reference sequence). The CDR3 loop reads CASGLGRDSYSNQPQHF. CDR3 DNA sequence: TGTGCCAGCGGCTTAGGGCGGGATTCTTATAGCAATCAGCCCCAGCATTTT.

There are a few counts of this clone. In DNA, the CDR3 is TGTGCCAGCTCACCACCGGCGGGTGTAGAGGAAAAACTGTTTTTT. It yields the protein CASSPPAGVEEKLFF. The chain joins TRBV18 to TRBJ1-4; no reliable D call. Between the trimmed V and J ends, which lost 0 bases and 8 bases, there was a span of 13 bases. In germline, CDR1 is KGHSH, CDR2 LQKENI. The CDR3 runs to 15 residues.

V and J are TRBV6-1 and TRBJ2-3, with 11 bases fitting TRBD2. The CDR3 totals 19 residues. The germline V gene has CDR1 MNHNS and CDR2 SASEGT. Trimming removed 3 bases from V and 4 bases from J; junction bases left unmatched: 15. In DNA form, the CDR3 reads TGTGCCAGCAGTGACACCGGGACTAGCGGAGTCCTCGGCGCAGATACGCAGTATTTT. It specifies CASSDTGTSGVLGADTQYF.

V and J are TRBV5-6 and TRBJ2-7; 10 bases line up with TRBD2. V lost 3 bases and J lost 6; bases outside the gene matches: 9. The germline V gene encodes CDR1 SGHDT and CDR2 YYEEEE. CDR3 length equals 15 residues. CDR3 in DNA: TGTGCCAGCAGCTCGGGACTAGCGAGTTCTTCCGAGCAGTACTTC. Amino acids: CASSSGLASSSEQYF.

The chain has TRBV18 and TRBJ2-7; D uncertain. Trimming removed 0 bases from V and 6 bases from J, with 9 bases in between. The CDR3 totals 13 residues. The germline gives CDR1 KGHSH, CDR2 LQKENI. CDR3 DNA sequence: TGTGCCAGCTCACCACCGGGTCGTTCCGAGCAGTACTTC. Protein: CASSPPGRSEQYF.

The chain uses TRBV2 and TRBJ2-5; tentative D call: TRBD2 (5 bases). Between the trimmed V and J ends, which lost 2 bases and 2 bases, there was a span of 15 bases. The germline V gene has CDR1 SNHLY and CDR2 FYNNEI. The CDR3 totals 16 residues. Written as DNA, the CDR3 is TGTGCCAGCAGTGAACCCGCGTGGGAGTGGCAAGAGACCCAGTACTTC. This codes for CASSEPAWEWQETQYF.

The rearrangement uses TRBV19 and TRBJ1-1, with D unclear. The CDR3 length is 14 residues. V lost 9 bases, J lost 3 bases, and 17 bases lay in between. In germline, CDR1 is LNHDA, CDR2 SQIVND (reference sequence). Here the CDR3 reads CASNLGVGYTEAFF. Written as DNA, the CDR3 is TGTGCCAGCAACTTGGGAGTAGGGTACACTGAAGCTTTCTTT.

The chain couples TRBV19 to TRBJ1-1; D is unresolved. The CDR3 is made up of 10 amino acids. Trimming left V 10 bases short and J 6 bases short, with 9 bases between. Germline CDR1 and CDR2: LNHDA and SQIVND (reference sequence). This CDR3 is CAIGEAEAFF. CDR3 bases: TGTGCCATAGGAGAGGCTGAAGCTTTCTTT.

In its sample, this clone was seen once. The chain is built from TRBV7-2 and TRBJ2-1, with D maybe TRBD1 (6 bases). The ends were cut back, 0 bases at V and 3 bases at J, with 9 bases in the middle. The CDR3 extends over 15 amino acids. The germline V gene has CDR1 SGHTA and CDR2 FQGNSA. CDR3 sequence (DNA): TGTGCCAGCAGCTTAGCGACAGGCTACTACAATGAGCAGTTCTTC. It yields the protein CASSLATGYYNEQFF.

The chain links TRBV5-1 to TRBJ1-1; weak D call: TRBD1 (6 bases). The CDR3 consists of 15 residues. Trimming left V 2 bases short and J 5 bases short, with 16 bases between. Per germline, CDR1 SGHRS and CDR2 YFSETQ. CDR3 nucleotide sequence: TGCGCCAGCAGCTTTAAACAGGGTATGGAGACTGAAGCTTTCTTT. Translating it yields CASSFKQGMETEAFF.